This T cell receptor beta chain was sequenced during a study of PD-1 blockade in classical Hodgkin lymphoma. General observations from the study: Some patients began nivolumab under 1 year after ASCT. These patients were excluded from later analyses. Reported findings placed baseline TCR diversity lower in newly diagnosed patients (compared with healthy donors).

This clone is labeled medium-sized (0.01 to 0.1%). What it binds is unknown. The germline CDR1 and CDR2 sequences are SNHLY and FYNNEI. The CDR3 is 13 residues long. Trimming removed 5 bases at V and 9 bases at J, with 11 bases between. The time point denotes: cycle 4 day 1 (C4D1), after 6 weeks of nivolumab. All patients relapsed after autologous stem cell transplantation, and brentuximab vedotin exposure varied. The best responses consisted of complete response, partial response or progressive disease. Some clones are missing from TCRdb's copy, which holds only in-frame ones; the method was immunoSEQ multiplex PCR. The repertoire consists of about 25,000 clones, with under 75% occurring once and the leading ten covering roughly 27%.

Specimen: peripheral blood mononuclear cells (PBMCs), collected before the fourth cycle of nivolumab. V is TRBV2 and J is TRBJ1-6; D gene unclear. The TCR originated in a human donor with classical Hodgkin lymphoma. The CDR3 DNA sequence: TGTGCCAGCAGTTGGAAGGACGGTTCACCCCTCCACTTT. Amino acid sequence: CASSWKDGSPLHF. The variable domain in full, with the rest retrieved from reference TRBV2 and TRBJ1-6, is EPEVTQTPSHQVTQMGQEVILRCVPISNHLYFYWYRQILGQKVEFLVSFYNNEISEKSEIFDDQFSVERPDGSNFTLKIRSTKLEDSAMYFCASSWKDGSPLHFGNGTRLTVT.